This T cell receptor (beta chain) was observed in a study of cytomegalovirus exposure and HLA in healthy donors. The germline V gene encodes CDR1 SGHTA and CDR2 FQGNSA. V was cut by 5 bases and J by 1 base, with 11 bases left in between. The CDR3 is 14 amino acids. 13 Jbeta primers and 60 Vbeta primers were used for the PCR. Method: immunoSEQ multiplex PCR; TCRdb's copy keeps in-frame clones and lacks some. This table holds 65,000 to 80,000 clones. This clonotype was obtained from a man aged 25-45 years in good health and CMV-seronegative. The chain links TRBV7-2 to TRBJ2-5, with D possibly TRBD1 on 6 matching bases. Material: PBMCs. The CDR3 spells CASSNTGFQETQYF. CDR3 nucleotide sequence: TGTGCCAGCAGCAATACAGGGTTCCAAGAGACCCAGTACTTC.